One and the same sample provided the 17 T cell receptor beta chains below, sequenced in a study of blood T cell repertoires in COVID-19. Only in-frame clones appear in the TCRdb table, and some are missing; sequencing was by immunoSEQ multiplex PCR. The sample lists hundreds of thousands of clones; approximately 90% were seen once. The sample comprised PBMCs or T cells enriched from blood (not recorded which). All receptors derive from a woman aged 55-70 years in a cohort exposed to, infected with or recovered from COVID-19 (not recorded which).

The chain carries TRBV12-3 or TRBV12-4 and TRBJ2-7, with TRBD2 as a possible D gene (6 bases). This CDR3 is 13 amino acids long. V was clipped by 7 bases and J by 6 bases, with 16 bases between them. The CDR3: CASNTPGEREQYF. CDR3 coding DNA: TGTGCCAGCAATACTCCGGGGGAGCGCGAGCAGTACTTC.

J is TRBJ1-2 and V is TRBV27; TRBD1 matches at 8 bases. The germline CDR1 and CDR2 sequences are MNHEY and SMNVEV (reference sequence). This CDR3 spans 14 amino acids. V was pared by 3 bases and J by 11 bases, with 11 bases of the junction left unmatched. The DNA of the CDR3 is TGTGCCAGCAGTTTCAACGCGGACAGGGCGGTTTACACCTTC. This codes for CASSFNADRAVYTF.

The chain links TRBV2 to TRBJ2-2; D might be TRBD1 (6 bases). In germline, CDR1 is SNHLY, CDR2 FYNNEI. V lost 2 bases, J lost 7 bases, and 11 bases lay in between. The CDR3 runs to 14 residues. DNA of the CDR3: TGTGCCAGCAGTGAATGGACAGTCGACGGGGAGCTGTTTTTT. It encodes CASSEWTVDGELFF.

This clone appeared a few times. This chain joins TRBV9 and TRBJ2-1, with 12 positions matching TRBD2. V shed 0 bases and J 10 bases; nucleotides not matched to a gene: 14. Germline V gene lookup returns CDR1 SGDLS and CDR2 YYNGEE. The CDR3 runs to 18 residues. In DNA form, the CDR3 reads TGTGCCAGCAGCGTAGACCCCCTGGGGGCTAGCGGGAGGGAAGAGCAGTTCTTC. It is translated as CASSVDPLGASGREEQFF.

V is TRBV7-2 and J is TRBJ1-3; TRBD1 agrees at 7 bases. This CDR3 contains 16 residues. In germline, CDR1 is SGHTA, CDR2 FQGNSA. The V gene end was trimmed by 1 base and the J gene end by 2 bases; junction bases not matched to a gene: 5. The CDR3 sequence is CASSLGSQGAGNTIYF. Written as DNA, the CDR3 is TGTGCCAGCAGCTTAGGGTCCCAGGGGGCTGGAAACACCATATATTTT.

This clone was counted a single time. Here the CDR3 reads CASSLVASGRANTGELFF. The CDR3 DNA follows: TGCGCCAGCAGCTTGGTTGCTAGCGGGAGGGCGAACACCGGGGAGCTGTTTTTT. The rearrangement links TRBV5-1 to TRBJ2-2, with 12 bases identical to TRBD2. V trimming: 0 bases; J trimming: 0 bases; junction bases outside the gene matches: 3. Germline V gene data show CDR1 as SGHRS and CDR2 as YFSETQ. The CDR3 sequence is 18 residues long.

The rearrangement joins TRBV30 to TRBJ1-5, with D perhaps TRBD1 (5 bases). With 5 bases removed from V and 5 bases from J, the gap between germline ends came to 13 bases. Germline lookup yields CDR1 GTSNPN and CDR2 SVGIG (reference sequence). The CDR3 has 13 amino acids. In DNA form, the CDR3 reads TGTGCCTGGGGACGCGGGGGGGATCAGCCCCAGCATTTT. Translation gives CAWGRGGDQPQHF.

The chain links TRBV7-3 to TRBJ2-1; 7 bases map to TRBD1. Germline CDR1 reads SGHTA; CDR2 reads FQGTGA. Trimming removed 4 bases from V and 0 bases from J; junction bases left unmatched: 3. The CDR3 runs 15 residues. This chain's CDR3 is CASSSGGYSYNEQFF. CDR3 bases: TGTGCCAGCAGCTCAGGGGGTTACTCCTACAATGAGCAGTTCTTC.

The chain joins TRBV28 to TRBJ1-4; D is perhaps TRBD1 (5 bases). With 8 bases removed from V and 1 base from J, the gap between germline ends came to 14 bases. There are 15 residues in the CDR3. Looked up from germline, CDR1 is MDHEN and CDR2 is SYDVKM. The CDR3 protein is CASVGGRGTNEKLFF. The CDR3 bases are TGTGCCAGCGTGGGAGGGAGGGGAACTAATGAAAAACTGTTTTTT.

This clone has only one observation. The CDR3 region is CASRKGGQSYEQYF. CDR3 bases: TGTGCCAGCAGGAAGGGAGGGCAATCCTACGAGCAGTACTTC. V usage is TRBV7-2 and J usage is TRBJ2-7, with 7 nucleotides matching TRBD2. With 6 bases clipped from V and 1 base from J, the junction kept 6 bases outside the gene matches. Germline lookup yields CDR1 SGHTA and CDR2 FQGNSA. The CDR3 runs to 14 residues.

The V gene is TRBV7-9, the J gene TRBJ2-6; D may be TRBD2 (6 bases). The CDR3 has 16 amino acids. Germline-derived CDR1 and CDR2 are SEHNR and FQNEAQ (reference sequence). V was shortened by 6 bases and J by 1 base, with 13 bases between the two germline ends. The CDR3 sequence: CASRIGGKSGANVLTF. DNA of the CDR3: TGTGCCAGCAGGATTGGGGGGAAGTCTGGGGCCAACGTCCTGACTTTC.

The chain joins TRBV9 to TRBJ2-7, with 10 positions matching TRBD1. V shed 0 bases and J 0 bases; nucleotides not matched to a gene: 9. The V gene's germline CDR1 is SGDLS and CDR2 YYNGEE. The CDR3 runs 18 residues. Here the CDR3 reads CASSVGLGTGVSSYEQYF. CDR3 coding DNA: TGTGCCAGCAGCGTAGGGCTGGGGACAGGGGTCAGCTCCTACGAGCAGTACTTC.

This chain connects TRBV19 to TRBJ2-1, with 10 bases that match TRBD2. The CDR3 has 17 residues. CDR1 is LNHDA, CDR2 SQIVND, per germline (reference sequence). With V trimmed by 1 base and J by 9 bases, 12 bases remained unmatched. The CDR3 nucleotides are TGTGCCAGTAGTATAGTGAAAGCGGGAGGGCCTTTAGGTGAGCAGTTCTTC. This translates into CASSIVKAGGPLGEQFF.

This chain joins TRBV6-5 and TRBJ2-7; weak D call: TRBD2 (6 bases). The germline V gene encodes CDR1 MNHEY and CDR2 SVGAGI. CDR3 length equals 12 residues. V was trimmed by 8 bases and J by 1 base, leaving 9 bases between them. In nucleotides, the CDR3 is TGTGCCAGCGCGGGGTTTTCCTACGAGCAGTACTTC. The encoded protein is CASAGFSYEQYF.

The V gene is TRBV10-3, the J gene TRBJ1-1; D not certain. The CDR3 extends over 13 amino acids. CDR1 ENHRY and CDR2 SYGVKD come from the germline V gene. V was trimmed by 0 bases and J by 14 bases, leaving 16 bases between them. The CDR3 loop is CAISESLPSGFFF. DNA for the CDR3: TGTGCCATCAGTGAGTCGTTGCCCTCCGGTTTCTTCTTT.

V and J are TRBV3-1 (or the pseudogene TRBV3-2) and TRBJ1-5, with 8 positions matching TRBD1. Trimming cost V 4 bases and J 2 bases; bases outside gene matches: 1. The germline V gene has CDR1 LGHDT and CDR2 YNNKEL (reference sequence). The CDR3 is made up of 14 amino acids. In DNA, the CDR3 is TGTGCCAGCAGCCCGGGACAGGGCAATCAGCCCCAGCATTTT. This encodes CASSPGQGNQPQHF.

This clone came up once. V is TRBV2 and J is TRBJ2-2; 7 bases agree with TRBD2. Germline V gives CDR1 SNHLY, CDR2 FYNNEI. The CDR3 runs 14 residues. The J segment lost 8 bases and the V segment lost 4 bases, leaving 7 bases of the junction unmatched. CDR3 DNA: TGTGCCAGCAGTGGTGGGAGGGCGCCGGGGGAGCTGTTTTTT. This sequence encodes CASSGGRAPGELFF.